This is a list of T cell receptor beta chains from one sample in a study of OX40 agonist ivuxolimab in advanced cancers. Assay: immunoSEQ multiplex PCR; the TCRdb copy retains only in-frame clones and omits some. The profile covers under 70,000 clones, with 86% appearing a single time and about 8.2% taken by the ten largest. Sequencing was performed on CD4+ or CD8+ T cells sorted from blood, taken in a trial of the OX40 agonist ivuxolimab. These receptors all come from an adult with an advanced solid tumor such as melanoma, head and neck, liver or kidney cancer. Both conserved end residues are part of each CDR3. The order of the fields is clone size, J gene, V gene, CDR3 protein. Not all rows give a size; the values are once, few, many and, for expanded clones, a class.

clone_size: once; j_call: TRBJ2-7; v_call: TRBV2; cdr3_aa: CASGPRTNYEQYF
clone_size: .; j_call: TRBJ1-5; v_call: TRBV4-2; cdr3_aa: CASSQDRGASQPQHF
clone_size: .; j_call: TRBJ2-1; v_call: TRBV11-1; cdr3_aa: CASSLAVYDEQFF
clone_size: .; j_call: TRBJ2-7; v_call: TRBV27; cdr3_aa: CASSQGVTPWFSEQYF
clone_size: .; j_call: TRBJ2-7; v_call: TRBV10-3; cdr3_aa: CATGEGQGVEEQYF
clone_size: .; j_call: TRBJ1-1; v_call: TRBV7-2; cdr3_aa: CASSLAQKQGVRTEAFF
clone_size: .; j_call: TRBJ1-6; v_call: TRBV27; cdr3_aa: CASSLGTGVDSPLHF
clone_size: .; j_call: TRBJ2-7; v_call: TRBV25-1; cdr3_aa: CASHGTLYEQYF
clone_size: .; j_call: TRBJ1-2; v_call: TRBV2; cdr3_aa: CASSGTPNYGYTF
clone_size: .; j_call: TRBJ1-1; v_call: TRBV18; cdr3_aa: CASSPQTGGGTEAFF
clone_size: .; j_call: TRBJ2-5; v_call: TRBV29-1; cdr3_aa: CSVVDRIQETQYF
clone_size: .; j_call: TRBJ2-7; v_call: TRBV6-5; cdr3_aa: CASSSGDMSSYEQYF
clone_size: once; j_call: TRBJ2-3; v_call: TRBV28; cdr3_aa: CASSSPGGATDTQYF
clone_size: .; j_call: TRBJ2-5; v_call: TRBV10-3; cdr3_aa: CAISEGAIVQETQYF
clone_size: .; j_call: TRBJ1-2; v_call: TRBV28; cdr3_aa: CASSLVQPTPGGYTF
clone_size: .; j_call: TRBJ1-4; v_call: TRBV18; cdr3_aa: CASSPRADTNEKLFF
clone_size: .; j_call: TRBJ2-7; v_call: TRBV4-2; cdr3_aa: CASSPRLAGGGRDEQYF
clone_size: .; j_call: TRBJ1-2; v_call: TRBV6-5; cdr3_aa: CASAGVANYGYTF
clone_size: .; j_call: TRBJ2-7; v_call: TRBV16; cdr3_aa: CASSQSTGQYRYEQYF
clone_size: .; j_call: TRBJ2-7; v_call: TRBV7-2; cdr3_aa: CASSYDSGGGTEQYF
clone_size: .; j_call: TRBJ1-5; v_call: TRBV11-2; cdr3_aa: CASSQSSMGQPQHF
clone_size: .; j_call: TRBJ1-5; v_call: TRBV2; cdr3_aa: CASSPTGEGNQPQHF
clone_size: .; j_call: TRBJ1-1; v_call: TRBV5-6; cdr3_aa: CASSPQGALDTEAFF
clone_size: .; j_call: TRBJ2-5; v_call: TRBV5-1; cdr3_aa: CASSLAGQQETQYF
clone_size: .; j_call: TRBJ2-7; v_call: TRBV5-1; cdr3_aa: CASSLGQGGFVEQYF
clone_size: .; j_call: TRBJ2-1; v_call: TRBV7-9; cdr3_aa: CASSLGTSRDNEQFF
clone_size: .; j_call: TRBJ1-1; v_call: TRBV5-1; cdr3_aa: CASSLVSNIEAFF
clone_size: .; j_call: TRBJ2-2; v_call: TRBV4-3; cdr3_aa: CASSQAAGPNTGELFF
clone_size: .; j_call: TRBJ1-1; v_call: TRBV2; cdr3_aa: CASSVGGETNTEAFF
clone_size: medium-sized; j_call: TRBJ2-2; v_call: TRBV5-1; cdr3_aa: CASSSRQLFF
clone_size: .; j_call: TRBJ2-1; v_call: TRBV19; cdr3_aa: CASSTYRTGSSYNEQFF
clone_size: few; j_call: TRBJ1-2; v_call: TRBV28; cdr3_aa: CASSLGPFGYTF
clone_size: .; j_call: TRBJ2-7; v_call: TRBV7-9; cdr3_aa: CASSLYSGRSYEQYF
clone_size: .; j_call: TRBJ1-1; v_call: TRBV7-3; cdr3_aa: CASSFWRDTEAFF
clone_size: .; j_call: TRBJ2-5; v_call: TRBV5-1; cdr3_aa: CASSQTSGVRETQYF
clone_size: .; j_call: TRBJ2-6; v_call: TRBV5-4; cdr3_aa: CASIETAGANVLTF
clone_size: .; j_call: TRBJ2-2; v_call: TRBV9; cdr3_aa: CASSSRTGDTGELFF
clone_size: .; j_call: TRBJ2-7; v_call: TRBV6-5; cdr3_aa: CASSYQGVSYEQYF
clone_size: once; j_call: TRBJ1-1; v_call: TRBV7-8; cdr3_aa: CASSRARFREGNTEAFF
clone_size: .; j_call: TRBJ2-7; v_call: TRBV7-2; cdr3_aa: CASSLGGTSYEQYF
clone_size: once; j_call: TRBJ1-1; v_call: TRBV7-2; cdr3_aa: CASSPHRGQAFF
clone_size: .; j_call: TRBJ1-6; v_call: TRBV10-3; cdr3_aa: CAIRDGPYNSPLHF
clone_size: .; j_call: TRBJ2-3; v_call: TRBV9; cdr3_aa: CASSTRGSTDTQYF
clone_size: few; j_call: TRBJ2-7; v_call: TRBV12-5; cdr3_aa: CASGPSSDHEQYF
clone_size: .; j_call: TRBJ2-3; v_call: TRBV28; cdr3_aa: CASQLAGGADTQYF
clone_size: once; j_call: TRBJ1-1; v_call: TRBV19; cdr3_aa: CASSQEGGTEAFF
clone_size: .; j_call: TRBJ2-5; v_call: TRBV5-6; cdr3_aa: CASSRTTGGETQYF
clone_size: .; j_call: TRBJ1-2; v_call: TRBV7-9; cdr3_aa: CASSLDWVDGYTF
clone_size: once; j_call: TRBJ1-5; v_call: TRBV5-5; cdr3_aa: CASSLGASYSNQPQHF
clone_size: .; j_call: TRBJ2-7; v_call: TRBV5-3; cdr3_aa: CARSCFRDRGYYEQYF
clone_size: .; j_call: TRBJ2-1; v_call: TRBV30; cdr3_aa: CAWSTGLVDEQFF
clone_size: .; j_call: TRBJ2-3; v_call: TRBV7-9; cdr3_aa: CASSLGTGPLGDTQYF
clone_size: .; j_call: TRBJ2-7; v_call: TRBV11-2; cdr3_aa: CASSLAQATSYEQYF
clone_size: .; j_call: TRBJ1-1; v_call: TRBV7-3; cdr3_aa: CASSATGGAAEAFF
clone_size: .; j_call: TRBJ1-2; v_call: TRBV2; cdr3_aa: CASSEIGTSDGYTF